The subject of this entry is one T cell receptor (beta chain). Its antigen is as yet unknown. Genomic DNA templated the TCR beta VDJ and CDR3 profiling. TCRdb recomputed calls from the reads with MiXCR, one row per CDR3 protein. The sample shows around 51,000 distinct CDR3 sequences, 55% to 75% of them seen only once. These data belong to a study of CD8+CD57+ T cells in acquired aplastic anemia. Study as a whole: CD4+ and CD8+ cells, once sorted, gave DNA averaging roughly 3 ug.

General study findings and limits: Researchers report that some 31 CD8+ CDR3 sequences appeared in both patients and controls. Controls did not differ significantly from patients in CD8+ Simpson's diversity.

The CDR3 runs 14 residues. V lost 4 bases, J lost 2 bases, and 6 bases stayed unmatched. Germline CDR1 reads SQVTM; CDR2 reads ANQGSEA. The chain has TRBV29-1 and TRBJ2-7; 9 nucleotides agree with TRBD2. Sequencing was performed on sorted CD4+, CD8+, or CD8+CD57+ T cells (not recorded which) from PBMCs. The source of this sequence is a human donor in good health, serving as a control. CDR3 in amino acids: CSVGSSGGAYEQYF. Written as DNA, the CDR3 is TGCAGCGTTGGAAGTAGCGGGGGAGCCTACGAGCAGTACTTC.